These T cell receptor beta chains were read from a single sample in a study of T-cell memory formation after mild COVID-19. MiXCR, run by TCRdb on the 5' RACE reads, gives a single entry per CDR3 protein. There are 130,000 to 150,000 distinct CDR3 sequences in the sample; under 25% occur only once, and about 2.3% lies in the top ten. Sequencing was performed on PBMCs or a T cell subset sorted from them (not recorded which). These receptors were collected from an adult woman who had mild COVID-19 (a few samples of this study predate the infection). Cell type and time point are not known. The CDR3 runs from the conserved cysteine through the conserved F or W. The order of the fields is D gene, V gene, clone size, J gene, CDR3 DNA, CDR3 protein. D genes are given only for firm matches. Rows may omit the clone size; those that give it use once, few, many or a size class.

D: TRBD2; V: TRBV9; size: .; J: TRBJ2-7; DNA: TGTGCCAGCAGCGTAGGAACTAGCGGTTCTGAGCAGTACTTC; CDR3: CASSVGTSGSEQYF
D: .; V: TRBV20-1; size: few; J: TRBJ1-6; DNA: TGCAGTGCTAGAGATCTCAGGGTAGGCTCACCCCTCCACTTT; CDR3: CSARDLRVGSPLHF
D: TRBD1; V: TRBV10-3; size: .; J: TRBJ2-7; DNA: TGTGCCATTAAAACCGGGACAGGGGACGAGCAGTACTTC; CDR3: CAIKTGTGDEQYF
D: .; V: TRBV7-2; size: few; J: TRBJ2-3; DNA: TGTGCCAGCAGCCCTATAGCCACAGATACGCAGTATTTT; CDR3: CASSPIATDTQYF
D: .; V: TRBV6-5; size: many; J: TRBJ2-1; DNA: TGTGCCACCATGCTAAACGGGCAGTACGGTGAGCAGTTCTTC; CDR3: CATMLNGQYGEQFF
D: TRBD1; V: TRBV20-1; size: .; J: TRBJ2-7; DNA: TGCAGTGCTAAGCGACAGGGGGACCAACTATCCTACGAGCAGTACTTC; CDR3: CSAKRQGDQLSYEQYF
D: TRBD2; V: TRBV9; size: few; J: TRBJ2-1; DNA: TGTGCCAGCAGTGCACCGGGGCTAGCGGGTGACAATGAGCAGTTCTTC; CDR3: CASSAPGLAGDNEQFF
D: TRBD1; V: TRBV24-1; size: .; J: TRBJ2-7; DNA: TGTGCCACCAGTGACTCCGGGACAGGGGACAGGCGCTACGAGCAGTACTTC; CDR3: CATSDSGTGDRRYEQYF
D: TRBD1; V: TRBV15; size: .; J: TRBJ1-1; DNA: TGTGCCACCAGAGGACAGGTTTTGGACACTGAAGCTTTCTTT; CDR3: CATRGQVLDTEAFF
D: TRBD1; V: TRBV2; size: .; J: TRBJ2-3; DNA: TGTGCCAGCAGATGGTCCCGGGACAGGGTAGAGGATACGCAGTATTTT; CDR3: CASRWSRDRVEDTQYF
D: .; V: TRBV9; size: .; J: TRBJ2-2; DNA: TGTGCCAGCAGTGAGGGTCCAGAGTACACCGGGGAGCTGTTTTTT; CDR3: CASSEGPEYTGELFF
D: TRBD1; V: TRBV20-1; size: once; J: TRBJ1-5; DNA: TGCAGTGCAGAGACAGGGCTACTCAATCAGCCCCAGCATTTT; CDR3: CSAETGLLNQPQHF
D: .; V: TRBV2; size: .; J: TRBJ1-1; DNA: TGTGCCAGCAGTGTCCCTGCGACAGTGAACACTGAAGCTTTCTTT; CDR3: CASSVPATVNTEAFF
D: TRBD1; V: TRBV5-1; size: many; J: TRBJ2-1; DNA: TGCGCCAGCAGCTTGGCCGACAGGGCGGCTGAGCAGTTCTTC; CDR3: CASSLADRAAEQFF
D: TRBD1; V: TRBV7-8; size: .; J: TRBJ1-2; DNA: TGTGCCAGCAGCTCAACAGGGGGCTTAGGGGATGGCTACACCTTC; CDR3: CASSSTGGLGDGYTF
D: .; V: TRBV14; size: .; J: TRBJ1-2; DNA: TGTGCCAGCAGCCAAGAGCGGACTCTGGGATATGGCTACACCTTC; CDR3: CASSQERTLGYGYTF
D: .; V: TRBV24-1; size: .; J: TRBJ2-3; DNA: TGTGCCACCAGTGGGAGGGAGGACCCCTCGGATACGCAGTATTTT; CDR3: CATSGREDPSDTQYF
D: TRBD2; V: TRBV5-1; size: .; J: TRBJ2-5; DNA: TGCGCCAGCAGCTTCGGACTAGCGGGTCAAGAGACCCAGTACTTC; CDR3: CASSFGLAGQETQYF
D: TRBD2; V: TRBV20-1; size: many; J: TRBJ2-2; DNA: TGCAGTGCTATTGGCGGGGGGTTTTACACCGGGGAGCTGTTTTTT; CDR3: CSAIGGGFYTGELFF
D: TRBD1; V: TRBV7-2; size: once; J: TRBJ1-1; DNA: TGTGCCAGCAGCATCGGGACAGGGCGGACTGAAGCTTTCTTT; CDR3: CASSIGTGRTEAFF
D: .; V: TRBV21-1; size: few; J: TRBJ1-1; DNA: TGTGCCAGCAGCAAAGCGGGACGTATGAACACTGAAGCTTTCTTT; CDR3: CASSKAGRMNTEAFF
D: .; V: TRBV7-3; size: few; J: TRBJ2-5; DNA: TGTGCCAGCAGCTTACCGTGGGGGCTGGGGACCCAGTACTTC; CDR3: CASSLPWGLGTQYF
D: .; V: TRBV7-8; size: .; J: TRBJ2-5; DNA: TGTGCCAGCAGCAAAACGGACCTAGGGACCAAGTACTTC; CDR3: CASSKTDLGTKYF
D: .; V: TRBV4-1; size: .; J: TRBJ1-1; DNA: TGCGCCAGCACCCTCCGAGGAGGACGGGGAATGGGGAACACTGAAGCTTTCTTT; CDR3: CASTLRGGRGMGNTEAFF
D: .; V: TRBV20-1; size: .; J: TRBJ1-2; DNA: TGCAGTGCTAGAGATGAAGGCGGGGGGACGACTTACAGGGCCAACTATGGCTACACCTTC; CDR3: CSARDEGGGTTYRANYGYTF
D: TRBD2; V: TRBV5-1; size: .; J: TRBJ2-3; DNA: TGCGCCAGCAGCTCGGATGTTGCGGGGGGGCGGGGAGATACGCAGTATTTT; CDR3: CASSSDVAGGRGDTQYF
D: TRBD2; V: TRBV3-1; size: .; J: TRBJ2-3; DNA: TGTGCCAGCAGCACAAGCGGGGGTAGCACAGATACGCAGTATTTT; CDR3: CASSTSGGSTDTQYF
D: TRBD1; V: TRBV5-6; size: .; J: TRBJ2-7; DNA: TGTGCCAGCAGCTTGGGGCCAGGGACAGTTCCCTACGAGCAGTACTTC; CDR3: CASSLGPGTVPYEQYF
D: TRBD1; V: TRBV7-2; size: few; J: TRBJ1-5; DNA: TGTGCCAGCAGCTTAACAGGGGGCGCGGGAGGCAGTCAGCCCCAGCATTTT; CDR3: CASSLTGGAGGSQPQHF
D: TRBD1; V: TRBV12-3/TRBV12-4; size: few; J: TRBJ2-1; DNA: TGTGCCAGCAGTTTCGGTGGGACAGGACACAATGAGCAGTTCTTC; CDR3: CASSFGGTGHNEQFF
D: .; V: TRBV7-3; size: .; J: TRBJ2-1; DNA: TGTGCCAGCAGCTCCCGGGGCGGGGAGCAGTTCTTC; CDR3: CASSSRGGEQFF
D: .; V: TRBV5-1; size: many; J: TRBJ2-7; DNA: TGCGCCAGCAGCTACCCTGGGACCTACGAGCAGTACTTC; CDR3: CASSYPGTYEQYF
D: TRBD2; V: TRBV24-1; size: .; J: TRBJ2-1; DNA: TGTGCCACCAGAGATAGCGGGGGCTCCTACAATGAGCAGTTCTTC; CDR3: CATRDSGGSYNEQFF
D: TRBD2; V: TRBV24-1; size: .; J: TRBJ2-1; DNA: TGTGCCACCAGTGGGACTAGCGGGGGGTTGTACAATGAGCAGTTCTTC; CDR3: CATSGTSGGLYNEQFF
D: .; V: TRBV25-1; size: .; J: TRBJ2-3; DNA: TGTGCCAGCACCCCTGGAGACTACACAGATACGCAGTATTTT; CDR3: CASTPGDYTDTQYF
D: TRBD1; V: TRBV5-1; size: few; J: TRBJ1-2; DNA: TGCGCCAGCAGCCCGGGACAGGGGGCGGATGGCTACACCTTC; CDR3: CASSPGQGADGYTF
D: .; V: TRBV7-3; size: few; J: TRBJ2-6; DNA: TGTGCCAGCAGCCCCCGGGGGGCGGTCCTCTCCGGGGCCAACGTCCTGACTTTC; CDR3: CASSPRGAVLSGANVLTF
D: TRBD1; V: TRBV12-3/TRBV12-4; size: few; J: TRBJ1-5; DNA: TGTGCCAGCAGGGGAACAGGGGAGGGTGGTCAGCCCCAGCATTTT; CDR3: CASRGTGEGGQPQHF
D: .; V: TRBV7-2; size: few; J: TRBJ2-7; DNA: TGTGCCAGCAGCTTAGAAGGAACCAGGGGTTGGTACGAGCAGTACTTC; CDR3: CASSLEGTRGWYEQYF
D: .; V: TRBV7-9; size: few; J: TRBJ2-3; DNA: TGTGCCAGCAGCCCCCCTTCGTATACGCAGTATTTT; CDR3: CASSPPSYTQYF
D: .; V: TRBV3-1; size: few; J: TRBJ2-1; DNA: TGTGCCAGCAGCCCCCAAGGACAGAGCTCCTACAATGAGCAGTTCTTC; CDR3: CASSPQGQSSYNEQFF
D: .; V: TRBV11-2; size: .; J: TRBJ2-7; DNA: TGTGCCAGCAGCTTAGATCCTGCAGCTATCTACGAGCAGTACTTC; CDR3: CASSLDPAAIYEQYF
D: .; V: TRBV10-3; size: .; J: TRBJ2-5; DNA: TGTGCCATCAGGGACGGGGTACAAGAGACCCAGTACTTC; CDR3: CAIRDGVQETQYF
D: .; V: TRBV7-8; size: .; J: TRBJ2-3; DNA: TGTGCCAGCAGAGAAACACGAGCGAAAATCACAGATACGCAGTATTTT; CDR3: CASRETRAKITDTQYF
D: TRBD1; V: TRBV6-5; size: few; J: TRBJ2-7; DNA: TGTGCCAGCAAAGGGACAGGGTTCTACGAGCAGTACTTC; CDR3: CASKGTGFYEQYF
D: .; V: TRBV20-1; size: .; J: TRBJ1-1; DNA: TGCAGTGCTATGCCGTCGGTGGGGGGCGCAGTCGGGGACACTGAAGCTTTCTTT; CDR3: CSAMPSVGGAVGDTEAFF
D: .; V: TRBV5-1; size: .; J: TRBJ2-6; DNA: TGCGCCAGCAGCTCCCAGGGGTCCGGGGCCAACGTCCTGACTTTC; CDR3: CASSSQGSGANVLTF
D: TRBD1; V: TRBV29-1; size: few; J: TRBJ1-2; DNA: TGCAGCGTTGAAGACCCGGGACAGCATCCTCCCACCTTC; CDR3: CSVEDPGQHPPTF
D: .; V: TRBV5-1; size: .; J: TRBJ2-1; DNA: TGCGCCAGCAGCAGGGGAGGAGAGTACAATGAGCAGTTCTTC; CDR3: CASSRGGEYNEQFF
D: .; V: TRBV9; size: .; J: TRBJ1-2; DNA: TGTGCCAGCAGCACGAGAGTCGGGTCTAACTATGGCTACACCTTC; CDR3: CASSTRVGSNYGYTF
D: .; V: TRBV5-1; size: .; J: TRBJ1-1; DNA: TGCGCCAGCAGCTTGGCCCTGGCAAGCTTGAACACTGAAGCTTTCTTT; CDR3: CASSLALASLNTEAFF
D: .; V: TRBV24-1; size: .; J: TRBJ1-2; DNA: TGTGCCACCAGTGATTTTGAGGGATATGGCTACACCTTC; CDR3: CATSDFEGYGYTF
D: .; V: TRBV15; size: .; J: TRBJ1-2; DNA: TGTGCCACCAGCACAGAACAGGGTTATGGCTACACCTTC; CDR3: CATSTEQGYGYTF
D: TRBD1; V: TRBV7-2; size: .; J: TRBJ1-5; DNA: TGTGCCAGCAGCATAGGGACAGGCTGGACTCAGCCCCAGCATTTT; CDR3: CASSIGTGWTQPQHF
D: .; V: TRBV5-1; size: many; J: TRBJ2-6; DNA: TGCGCCAGCAGCCCGTCTAGCAGGGTGACCTCCTCTGGGGCCAACGTCCTGACTTTC; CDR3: CASSPSSRVTSSGANVLTF